This is a list of T cell receptor beta chains from one sample in a study of response to subunit inactivated influenza vaccine. TCRdb fed the RT-PCR reads into MiXCR, producing one record per CDR3 protein. There are 250,000 to 350,000 distinct CDR3 sequences in the sample; around 22% occur only once, and about a tenth lies in the top ten. Sequences were derived from PBMCs from blood, sampled about 19 months after vaccination. These receptors came from a man in his fifties or sixties who received an inactivated influenza vaccine. Each CDR3 is given with its conserved first and last residue. D genes are given only for firm matches. Not every row has a clone size; where given, it reads once, few, many or a size class.

D gene,V gene,clone size,J gene,CDR3 protein,CDR3 DNA
NA,TRBV9,many,TRBJ1-3,CASSVGDYSGNTIYF,TGTGCCAGCAGCGTAGGGGATTACTCTGGAAACACCATATATTTT
NA,TRBV20-1,few,TRBJ1-6,CSGTTGTANSPLHF,TGCAGTGGAACTACCGGGACGGCGAATTCACCCCTCCACTTT
NA,TRBV21-1,NA,TRBJ2-7,CASPNRDVSSYEQYF,TGTGCCAGCCCAAACAGGGACGTGAGCTCCTACGAGCAGTACTTC
NA,TRBV2,NA,TRBJ2-1,CASRPKATGEQFF,TGTGCCAGCAGACCCAAGGCGACCGGTGAGCAGTTCTTC
NA,TRBV4-3,NA,TRBJ2-2,CASSQDGGALTGELFF,TGCGCCAGCAGCCAAGATGGGGGAGCCTTAACCGGGGAGCTGTTTTTT
NA,TRBV29-1,few,TRBJ1-1,CSVVGLAGMVYTEAFF,TGCAGCGTTGTGGGGCTCGCAGGGATGGTGTACACTGAAGCTTTCTTT
NA,TRBV20-1,few,TRBJ2-1,CSAMSGASYNEQFF,TGCAGTGCTATGTCGGGGGCCTCCTACAATGAGCAGTTCTTC
NA,TRBV28,NA,TRBJ2-7,CASSVSGLASYEQYF,TGTGCCAGCAGTGTCTCGGGACTGGCCTCCTACGAGCAGTACTTC
NA,TRBV5-5,many,TRBJ1-1,CASSQTPNTEAFF,TGTGCCAGCAGTCAAACACCTAACACTGAAGCTTTCTTT
NA,TRBV19,NA,TRBJ2-3,CASTRGGGGVSDTQYF,TGTGCCAGCACAAGAGGAGGAGGGGGGGTCTCAGATACGCAGTATTTT
NA,TRBV7-6,few,TRBJ2-5,CASSFGGQTLKETQYF,TGTGCCAGCAGCTTCGGGGGACAGACCCTGAAAGAGACCCAGTACTTC
TRBD1,TRBV5-1,many,TRBJ1-6,CASSSTGTGTNSPLHF,TGCGCCAGCAGCTCTACCGGGACAGGGACAAATTCACCCCTCCACTTT
TRBD1,TRBV6-2/TRBV6-3,NA,TRBJ2-7,CASSYSGQGNYEQYF,TGTGCCAGCAGTTACTCGGGACAGGGGAACTACGAGCAGTACTTC
NA,TRBV29-1,once,TRBJ2-3,CSVGQVGDTQYF,TGCAGCGTTGGACAGGTCGGAGATACGCAGTATTTT
NA,TRBV4-2,NA,TRBJ2-3,CASSQERARAADTQYF,TGTGCCAGCAGCCAAGAAAGGGCCCGGGCCGCAGATACGCAGTATTTT
NA,TRBV2,NA,TRBJ2-1,CASSEALLVGEQFF,TGTGCCAGCAGTGAAGCGCTGTTGGTAGGTGAGCAGTTCTTC
TRBD1,TRBV3-1,many,TRBJ1-1,CASSRTGNTEAFF,TGTGCCAGCAGTCGGACAGGGAACACTGAAGCTTTCTTT
NA,TRBV20-1,few,TRBJ2-1,CSARDVGGISYNEQFF,TGCAGTGCTAGAGATGTCGGCGGGATCTCCTACAATGAGCAGTTCTTC
NA,TRBV11-1,NA,TRBJ1-4,CASSLVGGSKATNEKLFF,TGTGCCAGCAGCTTAGTCGGAGGTAGCAAGGCCACTAATGAAAAACTGTTTTTT
NA,TRBV28,NA,TRBJ1-3,CASSLESVRDSGNTIYF,TGTGCCAGCAGTTTAGAGTCGGTACGGGACTCTGGAAACACCATATATTTT
NA,TRBV12-3/TRBV12-4,NA,TRBJ1-1,CASSLEGGVNTEAFF,TGTGCCAGCAGTTTAGAGGGCGGTGTGAACACTGAAGCTTTCTTT
TRBD1,TRBV20-1,NA,TRBJ2-5,CSARDPGTVGETQYF,TGCAGTGCTAGGGACCCCGGGACAGTAGGAGAGACCCAGTACTTC
NA,TRBV6-2/TRBV6-3,few,TRBJ2-1,CASSYSLARGVNEQFF,TGTGCCAGCAGTTACTCTTTGGCTAGGGGGGTCAATGAGCAGTTCTTC
NA,TRBV6-1,NA,TRBJ1-5,CASSEVGEQPQHF,TGTGCCAGCAGTGAAGTTGGGGAACAGCCCCAGCATTTT
NA,TRBV5-1,many,TRBJ1-1,CASSSTPANTEAFF,TGCGCCAGCAGCTCAACCCCGGCGAACACTGAAGCTTTCTTT
NA,TRBV3-1,few,TRBJ1-4,CASSLRTRRLFF,TGTGCCAGCAGCCTTCGGACTAGACGGCTGTTTTTT
NA,TRBV5-1,NA,TRBJ2-7,CASSFRTQYEQYF,TGCGCCAGCAGCTTCCGGACACAGTACGAGCAGTACTTC
NA,TRBV18,few,TRBJ1-1,CASSPPGLGGTHTEAFF,TGTGCCAGCTCACCACCAGGGCTCGGCGGAACCCACACTGAAGCTTTCTTT
NA,TRBV12-3/TRBV12-4,NA,TRBJ1-3,CASSFVDSGNTIYF,TGTGCCAGCAGTTTTGTTGATAGTGGAAACACCATATATTTT
NA,TRBV12-3/TRBV12-4,NA,TRBJ2-1,CASSLNGRIRNEQFF,TGTGCCAGCAGTTTAAACGGGAGAATCCGAAATGAGCAGTTCTTC
NA,TRBV2,NA,TRBJ2-7,CASSELGRKPAASYEQYF,TGTGCCAGCAGTGAACTTGGTAGGAAGCCGGCGGCTTCCTACGAGCAGTACTTC
NA,TRBV9,NA,TRBJ1-1,CASSVGQKNTEAFF,TGTGCCAGCAGCGTAGGACAGAAGAACACTGAAGCTTTCTTT